This T cell receptor beta chain was documented in a study of blood T cells in healthy people across ages. Study in general: Every two T cells gave about one barcoded beta molecule via template switching. General study findings and limits: Roughly linearly, TCR beta diversity per million T cells fell as age increased.

Each sample provided at least 5 micrograms of extracted total RNA. About this clonotype itself: Its antigen remains unidentified.

The second PCR ran about 7 to 12 cycles with a sample-barcoded 5' primer and J-beta primers. Every cDNA was tagged by a template-switch adaptor with 12 random nucleotides. TCRdb re-analysed the 5' RACE reads in MiXCR, keeping a single row per CDR3 protein. The data show over 500,000 distinct CDR3 sequences, roughly a quarter seen once. Germline CDR1 LGHDT, CDR2 YNNKEL (reference sequence). V lost 4 bases, J lost 8 bases, and 9 bases stayed unmatched. The CDR3 has 15 amino acids. This sample was shared with a second study, whose subject was T cells of mothers and their children.

Sequencing was done on a sample of blood. The TCR originated in a boy aged 2 to 9 in good health. V and J are TRBV3-1 and TRBJ2-4; TRBD2 matches 9 bases. The CDR3 nucleotides read TGTGCCAGCAGCCCCTCGCGGGGGGGCAGGGACATTCAGTACTTC. Protein product: CASSPSRGGRDIQYF.